The 2 T cell receptor beta chains listed next were all sequenced from one sample in a study of control samples from healthy donors and cancer patients. The method was immunoSEQ multiplex PCR; TCRdb's version includes in-frame clones alone and lacks a portion of them. Of about 44,000 clones in the sample, about 90% were seen once. The specimen was PBMCs. The receptors were gathered from a woman aged 55 to 70 with lung cancer.

This clone occurred once. This chain joins TRBV9 and TRBJ2-3; D gene unclear. Germline values: CDR1 SGDLS, CDR2 YYNGEE. Trimming pared 0 bases from V and 1 base from J, leaving 9 bases between. The CDR3 is 15 residues long. CDR3 in amino acids: CASSVVALGTDTQYF. In DNA, the CDR3 is TGTGCCAGCAGCGTAGTAGCCCTCGGCACAGATACGCAGTATTTT.

V usage is TRBV2 and J usage is TRBJ2-7, with D maybe TRBD1 (6 bases). The length of the CDR3 is 13 residues. Between the trimmed V and J ends, which lost 7 bases and 7 bases, there was a span of 17 bases. The germline V gene has CDR1 SNHLY and CDR2 FYNNEI. CDR3 protein: CASNRDTEWEQYF. For the CDR3, the DNA is TGTGCCAGCAACCGGGACACCGAGTGGGAGCAGTACTTC.